The source of this T cell receptor beta chain is a study of blood T cell repertoires in COVID-19. Authors' methods: Amplification with reference gene primers provided the estimates of nucleated cell counts. Assay used: immunoSEQ multiplex PCR; TCRdb lists only in-frame clones, some missing. For V, J and clone size, that table is used; D and trimming come from the DNA. The sample records some 150,000 clones, roughly 80% being singletons. With V trimmed by 6 bases and J by 1 base, 3 bases remained unmatched. This CDR3 has 15 residues. CDR1 is ENHRY, CDR2 SYGVKD, per germline. The sample consisted of peripheral blood. The V and J genes are TRBV10-3 and TRBJ2-3, with TRBD2 matching 11 bases. The receptor's source is a human donor in a cohort sampled during active COVID-19. The DNA for the CDR3 is TGTGCCATCAGGGGGACTAGCGGACGCACAGATACGCAGTATTTT. Protein sequence: CAIRGTSGRTDTQYF.